This TCR beta chain was sequenced in a study of early T cells in non-severe SARS-CoV-2 infection. Across the study: Chains stayed unpaired after sequencing of bulk RNA from unsorted whole blood.

Overall study results and limits: Anti-spike CD8 specificities were favored by VDJdb matching, whose results missed private and CD4 specificities.

This clonotype showed up many times. Its antigen is undetermined. Unique molecular identifiers (one per individual cDNA molecule) were attached. MiXCR was run by TCRdb on the 5' RACE reads, yielding one entry per CDR3 protein. The table lists 20,000 to 25,000 distinct CDR3 sequences, approximately 5.8% of them singletons. The TCR was taken from an adult who was a healthcare worker with PCR-confirmed SARS-CoV-2 infection or an uninfected control (not recorded which). Sequenced here: whole blood, sampled at baseline.

CDR3 in amino acids: CASSPIGAGNTIYF. Written as DNA, the CDR3 is TGTGCCAGCTCACCGATAGGGGCTGGAAACACCATATATTTT. The rearrangement joins TRBV18 to TRBJ1-3, with D possibly TRBD1 on 5 matching bases. V lost 3 bases and J 2 bases, leaving 8 bases between the germline ends. The CDR3 totals 14 residues. Germline V lookup: CDR1 KGHSH, CDR2 LQKENI.